This T cell receptor beta chain was identified during a study of CD8 T cells in Susac syndrome. A quantity of roughly 0.5 to 1 ug RNA underwent reverse transcription using random hexamers. Coverage of TCR beta CDR3 amplification by immunoSEQ multiplex PCR extended to 54 Vbeta and 13 Jbeta. Using its own MiXCR run on the immunoSEQ multiplex PCR reads, TCRdb lists one record per CDR3 protein. The sample carries under 350,000 distinct CDR3 sequences, 92% recorded once. The CDR3 is made up of 17 amino acids. With V trimmed by 4 bases and J by 1 base, 9 bases remained unmatched. CDR1 is SGHTA and CDR2 is FQGTGA in the germline V gene.

The sequencing sample was made of CD4+ T cells from PBMCs. The receptor was derived from a human donor with multiple sclerosis. V gene TRBV7-3 combines with J gene TRBJ2-4; TRBD1 aligns across 8 bases. The CDR3 coding sequence is TGTGCCAGCAGCTCGAACATTTACAGGGGGGCCAAAAACATTCAGTACTTC. Translation: CASSSNIYRGAKNIQYF.